This is a list of T cell receptor beta chains from one sample in a study of technical replicates of blood from four donors. Profiled with immunoSEQ multiplex PCR; TCRdb holds only in-frame clones, not every one. The sample has under 55,000 clones, approximately 95% seen once. The sequenced material came from T cells isolated from PBMCs. Receptor source: a human donor in good health. CDR3s include the opening cysteine and the closing phenylalanine or tryptophan. A D gene is named only where the DNA matches it firmly. Clone size is shown for a subset of rows, as once, few, many or a class of expanded clone.

clone_size	j_call	d_call	v_call	cdr3_aa	cdr3_nt
.	TRBJ1-2	.	TRBV28	CASSITGTDGYTF	TGTGCCAGCAGCATCACAGGTACCGACGGCTACACCTTC
.	TRBJ1-2	.	TRBV29-1	CSVEGTGSNYGYTF	TGCAGCGTTGAAGGTACAGGGTCCAACTATGGCTACACCTTC
.	TRBJ2-6	.	TRBV28	CASSSGGANVLTF	TGTGCCAGCAGTTCCGGGGGGGCCAACGTCCTGACTTTC
.	TRBJ2-7	.	TRBV4-1	CASSPLTRYTGSYEQYF	TGCGCCAGCAGCCCCCTAACCCGTTACACGGGCTCCTACGAGCAGTACTTC
few	TRBJ1-3	.	TRBV7-9	CACTGQKGNTIYF	TGTGCCTGCACGGGTCAAAAGGGAAACACCATATATTTT
.	TRBJ2-7	TRBD1	TRBV7-6	CASSLGTGGLGEQYF	TGTGCCAGCAGCTTAGGGACAGGGGGTCTTGGAGAGCAGTACTTC
.	TRBJ2-1	.	TRBV6-6	CASSLQGSHNEQFF	TGTGCCAGCAGCCTACAGGGATCGCACAATGAGCAGTTCTTC
.	TRBJ2-7	TRBD1	TRBV6-5	CASSSTGTGVGQYF	TGTGCCAGCAGTTCGACCGGGACAGGGGTTGGGCAGTACTTC
.	TRBJ1-3	.	TRBV2	CATPGGNTIYF	TGTGCCACCCCAGGGGGAAACACCATATATTTT
once	TRBJ2-1	.	TRBV13	CASSSGPGRTVYNEQFF	TGTGCCAGCAGCTCCGGGCCGGGGAGGACGGTATACAATGAGCAGTTCTTC
.	TRBJ2-7	.	TRBV6-5	CASTGTPDYEQYF	TGTGCCAGCACTGGGACACCAGACTACGAGCAGTACTTC
.	TRBJ1-2	.	TRBV11-1	CASSRAARYGYTF	TGTGCCAGCTCGAGGGCCGCTCGCTATGGCTACACCTTC
.	TRBJ2-6	.	TRBV6-5	CASRINRANVLTF	TGTGCCAGCAGAATAAACAGGGCCAACGTCCTGACTTTC
.	TRBJ1-1	TRBD1	TRBV30	CAWRGQGNTEAFF	TGTGCCTGGAGGGGACAGGGGAACACTGAAGCTTTCTTT
once	TRBJ1-1	.	TRBV2	CASSQTRQLLNTEAFF	TGTGCCAGCAGTCAGACTCGACAGCTACTGAACACTGAAGCTTTCTTT
.	TRBJ2-1	TRBD1	TRBV19	CASSRQGSYNEQFF	TGTGCCAGTAGCCGACAGGGTTCCTACAATGAGCAGTTCTTC
few	TRBJ1-1	TRBD1	TRBV7-9	CASSDTGVYAFF	TGTGCCAGCAGCGACACAGGGGTGTATGCTTTCTTT
.	TRBJ1-1	.	TRBV5-1	CASGPFGNTEAFF	TGCGCCAGCGGGCCTTTTGGGAACACTGAAGCTTTCTTT
.	TRBJ2-3	.	TRBV5-6	CASSLANGRGPPDTQYF	TGTGCCAGCAGCTTGGCCAACGGGCGGGGCCCCCCAGATACGCAGTATTTT
once	TRBJ2-2	TRBD2	TRBV4-2	CASSQTSGELLTGELFF	TGTGCCAGCAGCCAAACTAGCGGCGAACTCCTTACCGGGGAGCTGTTTTTT
once	TRBJ2-4	TRBD2	TRBV6-5	CATRGTSTHIQYF	TGTGCCACCCGCGGGACTAGCACACACATTCAGTACTTC
once	TRBJ2-2	TRBD2	TRBV7-4	CASRAGGRNTGELFF	TGTGCCAGCAGGGCGGGAGGGCGGAACACCGGGGAGCTGTTTTTT
.	TRBJ2-2	TRBD2	TRBV10-1	CASSESKRDRTGELFF	TGCGCCAGCAGTGAGTCCAAGCGGGATAGGACCGGGGAGCTGTTTTTT
once	TRBJ1-3	.	TRBV19	CASRTSGGFGNTIYF	TGTGCCAGTAGGACATCCGGGGGGTTCGGAAACACCATATATTTT
.	TRBJ1-5	.	TRBV6-5	CASSYVSNQPQHF	TGTGCCAGCAGTTACGTCAGTAATCAGCCCCAGCATTTT
.	TRBJ2-1	TRBD2	TRBV4-3	CASSQEGLADNEQFF	TGCGCCAGCAGCCAAGAGGGACTAGCGGACAATGAGCAGTTCTTC
.	TRBJ1-1	.	TRBV19	CASSVPVNTEAFF	TGTGCCAGTAGTGTACCGGTTAACACTGAAGCTTTCTTT
.	TRBJ2-1	TRBD2	TRBV30	CAWLSGGSLSYNEQFF	TGTGCCTGGCTTAGTGGCGGGAGCCTCTCCTACAATGAGCAGTTCTTC
.	TRBJ2-2	.	TRBV27	CASRNRTSTGELFF	TGTGCCAGCAGGAACAGGACCTCCACCGGGGAGCTGTTTTTT
.	TRBJ2-1	TRBD2	TRBV5-1	CASSSQLLSGSSYNEQFF	TGCGCCAGCAGCTCCCAACTTTTGAGCGGGAGCTCCTACAATGAGCAGTTCTTC
once	TRBJ2-3	TRBD1	TRBV29-1	CSVTGTGGSTDTQYF	TGCAGCGTGACCGGGACAGGGGGCTCCACAGATACGCAGTATTTT
.	TRBJ1-2	.	TRBV2	CASSDGAPYGYTF	TGTGCCAGCAGTGATGGAGCCCCCTATGGCTACACCTTC
.	TRBJ1-1	.	TRBV7-2	CASSLDLAGPEAFF	TGTGCCAGCAGCTTAGATTTGGCGGGGCCTGAAGCTTTCTTT
.	TRBJ2-3	.	TRBV19	CASSTGLDTDTQYF	TGTGCCAGTAGTACAGGACTCGACACAGATACGCAGTATTTT
.	TRBJ2-5	.	TRBV1	CTSSQVKPSGRGTQYF	TGCACCAGCAGCCAAGTGAAGCCTAGCGGCAGAGGGACCCAGTACTTC
once	TRBJ1-3	TRBD1	TRBV13	CASSLAIRGSGNTIYF	TGTGCCAGCAGCTTAGCCATCAGGGGGTCTGGAAACACCATATATTTT
.	TRBJ2-1	.	TRBV6-1	CASSEVRYKHNEQFF	TGTGCCAGCAGTGAAGTCCGCTATAAGCACAATGAGCAGTTCTTC
.	TRBJ2-1	TRBD2	TRBV6-1	CASSALAGGGNEQFF	TGTGCCAGCAGTGCCCTAGCGGGAGGGGGAAATGAGCAGTTCTTC
.	TRBJ2-2	.	TRBV7-6	CASSSGRGAGELFF	TGTGCCAGCAGCAGTGGCAGGGGGGCCGGGGAGCTGTTTTTT